The T cell receptor beta chain described here comes from a study of T cells expressing NK-cell markers. Study details: Beta-chain profiling covered CD3+CD56+NKG2C+, CD3+CD56+NKG2C- and CD3+CD56-NKG2C+ sorted subsets. Broader study findings: Leadership of the CD3+CD56-NKG2C+ fraction also belonged to these clonotypes in several donors.

With respect to this clonotype: What it recognizes is unknown.

With UMIs, 5'RACE template switching was used to make TCR beta cDNA. TCRdb processed the 5' RACE reads again and assigns one entry to each CDR3 protein, with no DNA. The sample is made up of 550,000 to 600,000 distinct CDR3 sequences, and the top ten hold approximately 3.6% of it. Per germline, CDR1 SEHNR and CDR2 FQNEAQ (reference sequence). The CDR3 totals 14 residues. The TCR was taken from a man aged 18 to 29 in good health. The rearrangement joins TRBV7-9 to TRBJ2-1. The sequenced sample consisted of blood T cells: a sorted CD56 or NKG2C T cell subset, CD4+ or CD8+ T cells, or bulk PBMC T cells (not recorded which). The CDR3 reads CASSLVGSYNEQFF.